The T cell receptor beta chain under discussion was sequenced for a study of OX40 agonist ivuxolimab in advanced cancers. At the level of the study: Intravenous ivuxolimab at 0.01 to 10 mg/kg was given to patients every 2 weeks.

Findings and caveats of the study: Researchers report that CD8+ T cells had, on average, more expanded clones than CD4+.

This table comes from immunoSEQ multiplex PCR, and its TCRdb copy is limited to in-frame clones, with some not included. The sample yields tens of thousands of clones, 88% seen once. A note on this clone: What it recognizes is unknown.

In germline, CDR1 is MDHEN, CDR2 SYDVKM. V lost 8 bases, J lost 8 bases, and 21 bases stayed unmatched. CDR3 length equals 17 residues. The chain carries TRBV28 and TRBJ1-2; 9 nucleotides align to TRBD1. The specimen was CD4+ or CD8+ T cells sorted from blood, collected in a trial of the OX40 agonist ivuxolimab. The TCR sequence derives from an adult with an advanced solid tumor such as melanoma, head and neck, liver or kidney cancer. CDR3 residues: CASQSQVTGGRQKGYTF. CDR3 nucleotides: TGTGCCAGCCAGTCCCAGGTGACAGGGGGGAGGCAGAAAGGCTACACCTTC.